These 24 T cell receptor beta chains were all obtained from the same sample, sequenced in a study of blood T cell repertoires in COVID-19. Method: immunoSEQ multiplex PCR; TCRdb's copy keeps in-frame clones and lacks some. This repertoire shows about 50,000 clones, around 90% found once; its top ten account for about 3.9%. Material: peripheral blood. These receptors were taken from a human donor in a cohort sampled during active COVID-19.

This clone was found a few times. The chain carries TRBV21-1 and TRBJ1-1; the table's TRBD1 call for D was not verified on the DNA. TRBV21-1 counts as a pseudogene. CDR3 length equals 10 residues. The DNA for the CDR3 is TGTGCCAGCAGCAAAGTCAGGGCTTTCTTT. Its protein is CASSKVRAFF.

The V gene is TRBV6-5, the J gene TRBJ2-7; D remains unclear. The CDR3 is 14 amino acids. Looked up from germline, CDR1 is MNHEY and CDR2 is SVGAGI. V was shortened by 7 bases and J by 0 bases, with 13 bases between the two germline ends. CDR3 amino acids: CASNAGYPSYEQYV. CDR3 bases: TGTGCCAGCAACGCAGGCTACCCCTCCTACGAGCAGTACGTC.

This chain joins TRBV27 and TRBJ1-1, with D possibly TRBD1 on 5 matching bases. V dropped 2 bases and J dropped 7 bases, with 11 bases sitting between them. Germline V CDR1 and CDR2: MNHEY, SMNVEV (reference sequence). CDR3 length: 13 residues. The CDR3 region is CASSLEGGGEAFF. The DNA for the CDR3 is TGTGCCAGCAGTTTAGAGGGCGGGGGTGAAGCTTTCTTT.

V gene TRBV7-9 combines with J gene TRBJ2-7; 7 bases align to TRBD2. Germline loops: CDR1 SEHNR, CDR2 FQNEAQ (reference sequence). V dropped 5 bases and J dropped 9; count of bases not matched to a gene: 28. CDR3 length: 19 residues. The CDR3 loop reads CASSQRKAGLAVVSLGQYV. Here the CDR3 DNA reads TGTGCCAGCAGCCAAAGGAAGGCAGGGCTAGCGGTCGTTTCTCTGGGGCAGTACGTC.

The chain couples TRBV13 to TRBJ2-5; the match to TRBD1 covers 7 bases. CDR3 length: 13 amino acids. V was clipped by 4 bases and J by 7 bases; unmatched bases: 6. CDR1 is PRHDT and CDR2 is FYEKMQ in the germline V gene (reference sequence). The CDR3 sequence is CASSSVTGRTQYF. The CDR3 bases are TGTGCCAGCAGCTCCGTGACAGGGCGGACCCAGTACTTC.

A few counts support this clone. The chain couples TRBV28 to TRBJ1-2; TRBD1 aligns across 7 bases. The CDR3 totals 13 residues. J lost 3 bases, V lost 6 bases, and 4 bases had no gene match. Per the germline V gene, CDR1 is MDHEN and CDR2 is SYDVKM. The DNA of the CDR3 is TGTGCCAGCAGCAGACAGGGATACTATGGCTACACCTTC. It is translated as CASSRQGYYGYTF.

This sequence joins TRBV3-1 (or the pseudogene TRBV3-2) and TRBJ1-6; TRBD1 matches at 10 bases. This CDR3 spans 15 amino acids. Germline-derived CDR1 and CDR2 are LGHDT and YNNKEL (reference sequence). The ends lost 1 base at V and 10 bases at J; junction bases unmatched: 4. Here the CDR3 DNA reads TGTGCCAGCAGCCAAGTGGGACAGGGGAACTCACCCCTCCACTTT. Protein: CASSQVGQGNSPLHF.

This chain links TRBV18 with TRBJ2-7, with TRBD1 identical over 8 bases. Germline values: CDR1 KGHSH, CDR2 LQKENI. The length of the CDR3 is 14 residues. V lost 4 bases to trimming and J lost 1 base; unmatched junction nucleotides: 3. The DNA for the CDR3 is TGTGCCAGCTCACAAGACAGGGGTTCCTACGAGCAGTACTTC. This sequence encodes CASSQDRGSYEQYF.

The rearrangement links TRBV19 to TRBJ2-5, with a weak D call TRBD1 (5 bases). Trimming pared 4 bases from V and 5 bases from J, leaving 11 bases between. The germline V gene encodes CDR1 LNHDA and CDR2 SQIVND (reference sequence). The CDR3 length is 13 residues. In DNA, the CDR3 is TGTGCCAGTAGTAGACTGGCAGGGGAGACCCAGTACTTC. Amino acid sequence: CASSRLAGETQYF.

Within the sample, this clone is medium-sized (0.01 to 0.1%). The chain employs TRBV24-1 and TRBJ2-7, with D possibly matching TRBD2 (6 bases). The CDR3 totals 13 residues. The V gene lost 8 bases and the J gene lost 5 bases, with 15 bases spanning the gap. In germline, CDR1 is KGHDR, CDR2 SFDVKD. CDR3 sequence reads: CATTDGGRDEQYV. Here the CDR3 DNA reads TGTGCCACCACCGACGGGGGTCGGGACGAGCAGTACGTC.

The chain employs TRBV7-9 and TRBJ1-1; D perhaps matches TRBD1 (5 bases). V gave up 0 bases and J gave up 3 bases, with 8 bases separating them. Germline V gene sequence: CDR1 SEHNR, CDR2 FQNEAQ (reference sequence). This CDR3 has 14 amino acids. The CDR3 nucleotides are TGTGCCAGCAGCTTAGCGACGGGGGACACTGAAGCTTTCTTT. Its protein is CASSLATGDTEAFF.

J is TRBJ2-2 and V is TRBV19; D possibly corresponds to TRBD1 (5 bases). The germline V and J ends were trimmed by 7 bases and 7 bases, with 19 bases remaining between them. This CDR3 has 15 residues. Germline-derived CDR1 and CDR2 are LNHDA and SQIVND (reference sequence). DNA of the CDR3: TGTGCCAGTACCATTGTGGGGCCTGGGGACGGGGAGCTGTTTTTT. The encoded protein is CASTIVGPGDGELFF.

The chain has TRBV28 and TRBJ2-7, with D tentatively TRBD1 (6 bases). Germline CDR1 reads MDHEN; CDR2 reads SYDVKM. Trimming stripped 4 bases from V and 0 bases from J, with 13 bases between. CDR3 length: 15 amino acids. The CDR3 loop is CASSSTGYSSYEQYF. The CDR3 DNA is TGTGCCAGCAGTTCAACAGGGTACAGCTCCTACGAGCAGTACTTC.

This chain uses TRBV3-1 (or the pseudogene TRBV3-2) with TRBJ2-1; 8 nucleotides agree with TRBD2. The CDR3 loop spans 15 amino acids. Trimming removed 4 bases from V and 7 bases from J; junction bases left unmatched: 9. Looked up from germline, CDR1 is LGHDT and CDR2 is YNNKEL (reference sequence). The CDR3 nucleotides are TGTGCCAGCAGCCCTTTAAGCGGGAGAGGGAATGAGCAGTTCTTC. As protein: CASSPLSGRGNEQFF.

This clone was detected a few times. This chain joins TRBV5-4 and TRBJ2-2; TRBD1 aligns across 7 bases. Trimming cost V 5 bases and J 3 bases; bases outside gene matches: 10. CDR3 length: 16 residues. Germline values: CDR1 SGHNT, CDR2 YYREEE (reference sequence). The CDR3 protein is CASSRLDRADTGELFF. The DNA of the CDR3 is TGTGCCAGCAGTCGACTCGACAGGGCGGACACCGGGGAGCTGTTTTTT. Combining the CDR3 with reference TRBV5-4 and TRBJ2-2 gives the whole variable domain ETGVTQSPTHLIKTRGQQVTLRCSSQSGHNTVSWYQQALGQGPQFIFQYYREEENGRGNFPPRFSGLQFPNYSSELNVNALELDDSALYLCASSRLDRADTGELFFGEGSRLTVL.

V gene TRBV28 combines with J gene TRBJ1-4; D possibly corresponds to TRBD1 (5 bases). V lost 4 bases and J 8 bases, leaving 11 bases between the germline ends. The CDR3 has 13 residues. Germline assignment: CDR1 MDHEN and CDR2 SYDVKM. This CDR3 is CASSSGPVEKLFF. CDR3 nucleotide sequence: TGTGCCAGCAGTTCAGGGCCGGTAGAAAAACTGTTTTTT.

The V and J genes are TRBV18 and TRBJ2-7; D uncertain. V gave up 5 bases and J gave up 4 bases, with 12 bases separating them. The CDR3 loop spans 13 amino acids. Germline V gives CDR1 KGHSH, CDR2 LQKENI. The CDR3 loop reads CASSNYDGYEQYV. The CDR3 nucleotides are TGTGCCAGCTCAAACTACGACGGATACGAGCAGTACGTC.

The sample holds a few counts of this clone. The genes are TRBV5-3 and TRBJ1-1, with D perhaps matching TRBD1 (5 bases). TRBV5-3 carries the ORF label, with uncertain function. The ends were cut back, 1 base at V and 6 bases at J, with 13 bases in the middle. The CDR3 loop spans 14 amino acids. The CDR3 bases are TGTGCCAGAAGCTTGTGCGTCGGGGGAGCTGAAGCTTTCTTT. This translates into CARSLCVGGAEAFF.

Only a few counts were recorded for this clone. The CDR3: CASSQDGGIEQYV. The CDR3 DNA reads TGTGCCAGCAGCCAAGATGGAGGGATCGAGCAGTACGTC. The rearrangement links TRBV14 to TRBJ2-7; tentatively, D is TRBD2 (6 bases). The CDR3 loop spans 13 amino acids. Trimming took 0 bases from V and 6 from J, leaving 9 bases between them. Germline V CDR1 and CDR2: SGHDN, FVKESK.

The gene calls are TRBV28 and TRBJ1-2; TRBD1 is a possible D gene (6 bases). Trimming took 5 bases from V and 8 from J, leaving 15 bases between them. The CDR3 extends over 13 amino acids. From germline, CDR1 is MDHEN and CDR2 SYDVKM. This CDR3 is CASSAPGGAGYTF. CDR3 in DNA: TGTGCCAGCAGTGCCCCGGGGGGGGCGGGCTACACCTTC.

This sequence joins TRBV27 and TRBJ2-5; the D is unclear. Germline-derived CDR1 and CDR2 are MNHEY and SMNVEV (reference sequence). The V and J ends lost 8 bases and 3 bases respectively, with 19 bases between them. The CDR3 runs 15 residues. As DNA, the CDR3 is TGTGCCAGCTCGAGGTTGGGTACCTTAGAAGAGACCCAGTACTTC. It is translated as CASSRLGTLEETQYF.

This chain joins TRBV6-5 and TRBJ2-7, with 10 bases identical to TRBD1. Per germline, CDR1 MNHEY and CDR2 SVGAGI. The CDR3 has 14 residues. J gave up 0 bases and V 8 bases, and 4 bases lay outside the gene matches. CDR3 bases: TGTGCCAGCCGCGACAGGGGGCCCTCCTACGAGCAGTACTTC. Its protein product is CASRDRGPSYEQYF.

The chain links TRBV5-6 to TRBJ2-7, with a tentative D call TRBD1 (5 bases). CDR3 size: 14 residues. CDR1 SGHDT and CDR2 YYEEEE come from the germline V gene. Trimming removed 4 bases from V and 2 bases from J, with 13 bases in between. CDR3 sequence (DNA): TGTGCCAGCAGCCAGACAGCCAATCCCTACGAGCAGTACTTC. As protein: CASSQTANPYEQYF. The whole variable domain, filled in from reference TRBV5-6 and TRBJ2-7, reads DAGVTQSPTHLIKTRGQQVTLRCSPKSGHDTVSWYQQALGQGPQFIFQYYEEEERQRGNFPDRFSGHQFPNYSSELNVNALLLGDSALYLCASSQTANPYEQYFGPGTRLTVT.

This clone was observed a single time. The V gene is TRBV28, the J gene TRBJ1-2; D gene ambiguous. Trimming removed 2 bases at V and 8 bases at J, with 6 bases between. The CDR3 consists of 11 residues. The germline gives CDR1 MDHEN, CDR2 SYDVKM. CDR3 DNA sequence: TGTGCCAGCAGTTTACAGGCGGGCTACACCTTC. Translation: CASSLQAGYTF.